The 21 T cell receptor beta chains given below trace back to one sample, sequenced in a study of shared clonotypes between healthy human individuals (dated by TCRdb to about 2020). Libraries were built with the immunoSEQ multiplex PCR assay. TCRdb's version of the immuneACCESS table is confined to in-frame rearrangements and falls short of the full clone set. An unresolved V gene accounts for under half of the shortfall where checked; the remainder is of unknown origin. Recorded for this sample are roughly 500,000 clones; 79% of them occurred a single time. 13% of the sample lies in the top ten. What was sequenced was PBMCs. Receptor source: a woman between 40 and 50 years old in good health. Some clones in this sample may be carry-over from other donors' samples.

V usage is TRBV7-9 and J usage is TRBJ2-1; 10 nucleotides align to TRBD1. Germline lookup yields CDR1 SEHNR and CDR2 FQNEAQ (reference sequence). Trimming took 5 bases from V and 5 from J; bases not matched to a gene: 6. There are 15 residues in the CDR3. The CDR3 here is CASSLRDRGHNEQFF. The CDR3 bases are TGTGCCAGCAGCCTCCGGGACAGGGGTCACAATGAGCAGTTCTTC.

V usage is TRBV7-6 and J usage is TRBJ2-7, with D uncertain. Between the trimmed V and J ends, which lost 5 bases and 3 bases, there was a span of 20 bases. Per the germline V gene, CDR1 is SGHVS and CDR2 is FNYEAQ. The CDR3 length is 16 residues. The CDR3, as DNA: TGTGCCAGCAGCCCAGTCAGTGGAATCCTCCACTACGAGCAGTACTTC. It encodes CASSPVSGILHYEQYF. Filled out from reference TRBV7-6 and TRBJ2-7, the complete variable domain reads GAGVSQSPRYKVTKRGQDVALRCDPISGHVSLYWYRQALGQGPEFLTYFNYEAQQDKSGLPNDRFSAERPEGSISTLTIQRTEQRDSAMYRCASSPVSGILHYEQYFGPGTRLTVT.

The chain couples TRBV21-1 to TRBJ1-1. TRBV21-1 is a pseudogene locus. The CDR3 is made up of 16 amino acids. CDR3 DNA: TGTGCCAGCAGCAAATGCTCGGGGCGCTCGGACACTGAAGCTTTCTTT. This translates into CASSKCSGRSDTEAFF.

The chain has TRBV7-2 and TRBJ1-1; D may be TRBD1 (5 bases). Trimming stripped 5 bases from V and 0 bases from J, with 10 bases between. CDR1 is SGHTA and CDR2 is FQGNSA in the germline V gene. The length of the CDR3 is 14 residues. The CDR3 nucleotides are TGTGCCAGCAGCCCTCCAGGGATGAACACTGAAGCTTTCTTT. Translated, it gives CASSPPGMNTEAFF.

This clone was recorded once. The chain links TRBV11-2 to TRBJ2-7; TRBD1 might be the D (5 bases). CDR1 and CDR2 from the germline V gene are SGHAT and FQNNGV. Trimming left V 3 bases short and J 3 bases short, with 12 bases between. This CDR3 contains 14 residues. CDR3 protein: CASSLGLVNYEQYF. In DNA, the CDR3 is TGTGCCAGCAGCTTGGGGCTAGTGAACTACGAGCAGTACTTC. The variable domain in full, with the rest retrieved from reference TRBV11-2 and TRBJ2-7, is EAGVAQSPRYKIIEKRQSVAFWCNPISGHATLYWYQQILGQGPKLLIQFQNNGVVDDSQLPKDRFSAERLKGVDSTLKIQPAKLEDSAVYLCASSLGLVNYEQYFGPGTRLTVT.

The chain carries TRBV6-5 and TRBJ2-1, with 10 bases fitting TRBD2. CDR1 and CDR2 (germline): MNHEY, SVGAGI. This CDR3 has 15 residues. Trimming removed 5 bases from V and 5 bases from J; junction bases left unmatched: 6. CDR3 sequence: CASSLLAGLNNEQFF. The CDR3 region has the DNA TGTGCCAGCAGTCTACTAGCGGGACTCAACAATGAGCAGTTCTTC.

The J gene is TRBJ1-1, the V gene TRBV7-2; TRBD1 might be the D (5 bases). The V and J ends lost 2 bases and 8 bases respectively, with 12 bases between them. CDR3 length: 13 residues. The germline gives CDR1 SGHTA, CDR2 FQGNSA. The CDR3 spells CASSLSRVGEAFF. As DNA, the CDR3 is TGTGCCAGCAGCTTAAGCAGGGTCGGGGAAGCTTTCTTT.

This chain uses TRBV21-1 with TRBJ2-4; the table's D gene call, TRBD1, was not cross checked with the DNA. TRBV21-1 is an annotated pseudogene. The CDR3 contains 17 residues. In DNA, the CDR3 is TGTGCCAGCAGCAACCCCTGCGACAGGTTAACCAAAAACATTCAGTACTTC. This sequence encodes CASSNPCDRLTKNIQYF.

CDR3 sequence: CASSWTGTTGELFF. The CDR3 region has the DNA TGTGCCAGCAGTTGGACAGGGACCACCGGGGAGCTGTTTTTT. V is TRBV6-1 and J is TRBJ2-2; the match to TRBD1 covers 8 bases. CDR1 and CDR2 from the germline V gene are MNHNS and SASEGT. V was clipped by 5 bases and J by 4 bases; unmatched bases: 3. The CDR3 consists of 14 residues.

This chain connects TRBV2 to TRBJ1-5; 7 bases match TRBD1. With V trimmed by 5 bases and J by 4 bases, 5 bases remained unmatched. This CDR3 has 14 amino acids. CDR1 SNHLY and CDR2 FYNNEI come from the germline V gene. The CDR3 DNA sequence: TGTGCCAGCAGTAGTGACAGGGTAAATCAGCCCCAGCATTTT. It is translated as CASSSDRVNQPQHF.

The CDR3 DNA reads as TGCGCCAGCAGCTTTATAGGAGGGGGGATTGAGCAGTTCTTC. Amino acids: CASSFIGGGIEQFF. The chain joins TRBV5-1 to TRBJ2-1; D tentatively reads TRBD1 or TRBD2 (6 bases each). The V gene lost 2 bases and the J gene lost 9 bases, with 15 bases spanning the gap. The germline V gene encodes CDR1 SGHRS and CDR2 YFSETQ. The CDR3 runs to 14 residues.

The chain employs TRBV19 and TRBJ2-2; TRBD1 aligns across 8 bases. CDR3 length: 15 amino acids. Germline trimming cut 5 bases from V and 7 bases from J; bases unmatched to any gene: 9. From germline, CDR1 is LNHDA and CDR2 SQIVND (reference sequence). The CDR3 protein is CASSLGTGWHGELFF. For the CDR3, the DNA is TGTGCCAGTAGTCTTGGGACAGGATGGCACGGGGAGCTGTTTTTT.

This chain joins TRBV25-1 and TRBJ2-1, with 7 positions matching TRBD2. V lost 7 bases, J lost 3 bases, and 6 bases stayed unmatched. Germline assignment: CDR1 MGHDK and CDR2 SYGVNS. This CDR3 is 14 amino acids long. In DNA form, the CDR3 reads TGTGCCAGCAATAAGCGGGGAAACTACAATGAGCAGTTCTTC. Encoded protein: CASNKRGNYNEQFF.

The genes are TRBV30 and TRBJ1-4; D unclear. V lost 5 bases, J lost 0 bases, and 10 bases lay in between. The CDR3 extends over 14 amino acids. Germline V gene data show CDR1 as GTSNPN and CDR2 as SVGIG (reference sequence). For the CDR3, the DNA is TGTGCCTGGGGAGGGTTTGCAACTAATGAAAAACTGTTTTTT. Translating gives CAWGGFATNEKLFF.

Only a few counts were recorded for this clone. V and J are TRBV5-1 and TRBJ1-2; possible D gene TRBD1, 6 bases. The V end was cut by 2 bases, the J end by 4 bases, with 12 bases between. In germline, CDR1 is SGHRS, CDR2 YFSETQ. The CDR3 totals 14 residues. CDR3 in amino acids: CASSFLQGGYGYTF. The CDR3 coding sequence is TGCGCCAGCAGCTTTCTACAGGGCGGCTATGGCTACACCTTC.

The V gene is TRBV2, the J gene TRBJ2-6, with 8 positions matching TRBD2. Germline assignment: CDR1 SNHLY and CDR2 FYNNEI. The CDR3 covers 14 residues. The J segment lost 2 bases and the V segment lost 9 bases, leaving 3 bases of the junction unmatched. CDR3 nucleotides: TGTGCCAGAGGCGGGGGGACTGGGGCCAACGTCCTGACTTTC. It is translated as CARGGGTGANVLTF.

The chain has TRBV5-1 and TRBJ2-5; TRBD2 matches 13 bases. Germline loops: CDR1 SGHRS, CDR2 YFSETQ. The CDR3 extends over 17 amino acids. Losses at the gene ends were 4 bases for V and 2 bases for J; bases not matched to a gene: 8. The CDR3 sequence is CASSHGLAGDSQETQYF. In DNA form, the CDR3 reads TGCGCCAGCAGCCATGGACTAGCGGGAGATTCACAAGAGACCCAGTACTTC.

The table lists this clone with a few counts. The CDR3 reads CASSLAVYQETQYF. The CDR3 coding sequence is TGTGCCAGCAGCTTAGCGGTTTACCAAGAGACCCAGTACTTC. The rearrangement joins TRBV11-2 to TRBJ2-5; D is uncertain. CDR1 and CDR2 (germline): SGHAT, FQNNGV. The CDR3 length is 14 residues. Trimming shortened V by 1 base and J by 0 bases, and 6 bases separated the two germline ends.

The rearrangement links TRBV27 to TRBJ1-2; D gene ambiguous. V was trimmed by 11 bases and J by 3 bases, leaving 7 bases between them. From germline, CDR1 is MNHEY and CDR2 SMNVEV (reference sequence). This CDR3 is 10 amino acids long. The CDR3 here is CAARHYGYTF. In nucleotides, the CDR3 is TGTGCCGCTCGGCACTATGGCTACACCTTC.

The chain recombines TRBV4-1 with TRBJ2-1; possibly TRBD1 for D (5 bases). The V end lost 0 bases, the J end lost 2 bases, and 8 bases lay between the germline ends. The germline V gene encodes CDR1 MGHRA and CDR2 YSYEKL. This CDR3 comprises 15 residues. The CDR3 is CASSQETGPYNEQFF. In DNA, the CDR3 is TGCGCCAGCAGCCAAGAAACAGGACCCTACAATGAGCAGTTCTTC.

The count of this clone is one. The V call is TRBV11-2, the J call TRBJ2-5; TRBD2 matches at 10 bases. CDR1 and CDR2 (germline): SGHAT, FQNNGV. After removal of 5 bases from V and 5 bases from J, the junction contained 20 bases not matched to a gene. This CDR3 is 19 amino acids long. The CDR3 sequence: CASSQVGGGLAGVGETQYF. The CDR3 bases are TGTGCCAGCAGCCAGGTAGGGGGGGGCCTAGCGGGAGTAGGGGAGACCCAGTACTTC.